Below are 18 T cell receptor beta chains sequenced from a single sample in a study of human T cells and chemical hapten exposure. The time point denotes: patch test 1, 2 weeks after DPC sensitization. Treatment reported: therapeutic diphenylcyclopropenone sensitization with weekly scalp DPC. TCRdb used MiXCR to reprocess the RACE reads, holding one entry per CDR3 protein. In the table there are some 79,000 distinct CDR3 sequences, approximately 8% of which are singletons. This sample comprised whole blood, obtained in connection with sensitization to the hapten diphenylcyclopropenone (DPC). The receptors shown here come from a woman in her 30s with alopecia areata. Some clones in this sample may be carry-over from other donors' samples.

This rearrangement joins TRBV29-1 to TRBJ2-7; possible D gene TRBD2, 7 bases. Deletions cut 1 base from V and 6 bases from J, with 10 bases between. Germline V lookup: CDR1 SQVTM, CDR2 ANQGSEA. This CDR3 region has 12 residues. DNA for the CDR3: TGCAGCGTTGAAGGACGGGGGGCCGAGCAGTACTTC. This encodes CSVEGRGAEQYF.

In this sample, this clonotype turned up many times. The rearrangement uses TRBV5-1 and TRBJ2-2, with TRBD2 identical over 7 bases. The germline CDR1 and CDR2 sequences are SGHRS and YFSETQ. The CDR3 runs 16 residues. V lost 7 bases to trimming and J lost 0 bases; unmatched junction nucleotides: 9. Here the CDR3 DNA reads TGCGCCAGCTCACGGGGGGACGGTGCGAACACCGGGGAGCTGTTTTTT. It is translated as CASSRGDGANTGELFF.

In this sample, this clonotype turned up many times. This chain joins TRBV25-1 and TRBJ1-2; D not certain. This CDR3 region has 13 residues. Trimming removed 6 bases from V and 3 bases from J, with 11 bases in between. CDR1 and CDR2 from the germline V gene are MGHDK and SYGVNS. The CDR3 nucleotides read TGTGCCAGCAGCTGGACGGCATACTATGGCTACACCTTC. It is translated as CASSWTAYYGYTF.

To note about this clonotype: A read error may explain this, as a much larger clone is one base away. The V and J genes are TRBV12-3 or TRBV12-4 and TRBJ1-6; D gene ambiguous. The CDR3 runs 12 residues. The CDR3 here is CASSLSNSPLNF. The CDR3 DNA sequence: TGTGCCAGCAGTTTGAGTAATTCACCCCTCAACTTT.

This clonotype was observed many times. CDR3 DNA sequence: TGTGCCAGCACTATGACAGGCTTATCTTTCGGAAACACCATATATTTT. It yields the protein CASTMTGLSFGNTIYF. The chain is built from TRBV11-2 and TRBJ1-3, with D possibly being TRBD1 (6 bases). Germline-derived CDR1 and CDR2 are SGHAT and FQNNGV. The CDR3 has 16 residues. Trimming took off 7 bases at V and 4 bases at J, with 20 bases between the two ends.

This clonotype was recorded a few times. The rearrangement joins TRBV6-5 to TRBJ1-5; D is possibly TRBD1 (6 bases). CDR1 is MNHEY, CDR2 SVGAGI, per germline. The CDR3 runs 14 residues. Deletions cut 5 bases from V and 2 bases from J, with 10 bases between. This CDR3 reads CASSQNRGNQPQHF. The CDR3 DNA is TGTGCCAGCAGTCAGAACAGGGGCAATCAGCCCCAGCATTTT.

This clonotype was counted ten times or more. V usage is TRBV7-8 and J usage is TRBJ2-7, with D unclear. This CDR3 has 12 amino acids. The germline V gene encodes CDR1 SGHVS and CDR2 FQNEAQ. Trimming stripped 0 bases from V and 2 bases from J, with 2 bases between. The CDR3 region has the DNA TGTGCCAGCAGCTTAGCCCCCTACGAGCAGTACTTC. Translating it yields CASSLAPYEQYF.

To note about this clonotype: Germline and junction disagree at one end, which may indicate a read error. This chain links TRBV6-1 with TRBJ1-5; 11 bases line up with TRBD1. CDR1 and CDR2 (germline): MNHNS, SASEGT. The CDR3 extends over 14 amino acids. The CDR3 region has the DNA TGTGCCAGCAGGGGACAGGGGGGGTTACAGCCCCGGCATTTT. Protein: CASRGQGGLQPRHF.

This clonotype was counted only a few times. The chain has TRBV20-1 and TRBJ2-1, with 13 bases lining up with TRBD2. The CDR3 runs to 16 residues. Trimming at V came to 6 bases and at J to 1 base, leaving 6 bases not matched to a gene. Germline V CDR1 and CDR2: DFQATT, SNEGSKA (reference sequence). CDR3 in amino acids: CSANPGLAGSYNEQFF. CDR3 coding DNA: TGCAGTGCAAATCCGGGACTAGCGGGGTCCTACAATGAGCAGTTCTTC.

V is TRBV12-3 or TRBV12-4 and J is TRBJ1-2, with a possible D match to TRBD1 (5 bases). The CDR3 is made up of 11 amino acids. V was trimmed by 8 bases and J by 6 bases, leaving 10 bases between them. The CDR3 protein is CASARADGYTF. CDR3 nucleotide sequence: TGTGCCAGCGCCAGGGCGGATGGCTACACCTTC.

This clonotype was recorded at least ten times. The rearrangement links TRBV7-8 to TRBJ2-1, with D possibly being TRBD2 (6 bases). Trimming took 1 base from V and 4 from J, leaving 11 bases between them. Germline V CDR1 and CDR2: SGHVS, FQNEAQ. The CDR3 length is 15 residues. CDR3 in amino acids: CASSLVISGYNEQFF. The CDR3 nucleotides are TGTGCCAGCAGCTTAGTTATAAGCGGGTACAATGAGCAGTTCTTC. The variable domain in full, completed from reference TRBV7-8 and TRBJ2-1, reads GAGVSQSPRYKVAKRGQDVALRCDPISGHVSLFWYQQALGQGPEFLTYFQNEAQLDKSGLPSDRFFAERPEGSVSTLKIQRTQQEDSAVYLCASSLVISGYNEQFFGPGTRLTVL.

This clonotype appeared a few times. The rearrangement uses TRBV15 and TRBJ2-1; maybe TRBD1 (6 bases). The CDR3 runs to 15 residues. Germline V CDR1 and CDR2: LNHNV, YYDKDF (reference sequence). V was clipped by 0 bases and J by 1 base, with 7 bases between them. CDR3 loop: CATSREQGSYNEQFF. For the CDR3, the DNA is TGTGCCACCAGCAGAGAGCAGGGGTCCTACAATGAGCAGTTCTTC.

This clonotype appeared many times. The CDR3 sequence is CASSQVWSSTEAFF. Here the CDR3 DNA reads TGTGCCAGCAGCCAAGTGTGGAGTAGCACTGAAGCTTTCTTT. V gene TRBV3-1 combines with J gene TRBJ1-1; the D is unclear. V was cut by 1 base and J by 4 bases, with 10 bases left in between. This CDR3 region has 14 residues. CDR1 is LGHDT, CDR2 YNNKEL, per germline (reference sequence).

This clonotype was detected a few times. This sequence joins TRBV18 and TRBJ1-1; 8 nucleotides line up with TRBD1. This CDR3 region has 14 residues. With V trimmed by 3 bases and J by 5 bases, 5 bases remained unmatched. The germline CDR1 and CDR2 sequences are KGHSH and LQKENI. The CDR3 region has the DNA TGTGCCAGCTCACCGACGACAGGGGAAACTGAAGCTTTCTTT. Its protein is CASSPTTGETEAFF.

The chain employs TRBV10-3 and TRBJ1-4; the match to TRBD1 covers 7 bases. The germline V gene has CDR1 ENHRY and CDR2 SYGVKD. V trimming: 6 bases; J trimming: 8 bases; junction bases outside the gene matches: 6. The CDR3 sequence is 13 residues long. The CDR3 DNA is TGTGCCATCAGACCCACAGGGGAAGAAAAACTGTTTTTT. As protein: CAIRPTGEEKLFF.

This clonotype was seen repeatedly, ten times or more. This rearrangement joins TRBV29-1 to TRBJ2-7, with TRBD2 matching over 9 bases. J gave up 2 bases and V 0 bases, and 2 bases lay outside the gene matches. CDR3 length: 14 amino acids. Germline CDR1 reads SQVTM; CDR2 reads ANQGSEA. This CDR3 reads CSVEDAGGTYEQYF. The CDR3 DNA reads as TGCAGCGTTGAAGATGCGGGGGGGACCTACGAGCAGTACTTC.

This clonotype came up a few times. This chain links TRBV20-1 with TRBJ2-7; D remains unclear. CDR1 is DFQATT and CDR2 is SNEGSKA in the germline V gene (reference sequence). This CDR3 is 13 amino acids long. The V and J ends lost 5 bases and 0 bases respectively, with 11 bases between them. CDR3 nucleotide sequence: TGCAGTGCTGCCAACCCCAACTCCTACGAGCAGTACTTC. Translating gives CSAANPNSYEQYF.

This clonotype was seen a handful of times. This rearrangement joins TRBV29-1 to TRBJ1-4, with no clear D. The V and J ends lost 7 bases and 3 bases respectively, with 18 bases between them. The germline V gene has CDR1 SQVTM and CDR2 ANQGSEA. This CDR3 contains 15 residues. This CDR3 is CSAGGGVSSNEKLFF. The CDR3 DNA is TGCAGCGCTGGTGGCGGCGTTTCATCTAATGAAAAACTGTTTTTT.